This T cell receptor (beta chain) was recorded in a study of identifying expanded T cells in peripheral blood. Study-level results: Clone count variance between roughly two-week samples rose with total template count.

The method was immunoSEQ multiplex PCR; TCRdb's version includes in-frame clones alone and lacks a portion of them. The table lists about 94,000 clones, approximately 88% of them singletons, with under 6% in the top ten. CDR1 and CDR2 (germline): SGHDT, YYEEEE. The CDR3 consists of 16 residues. The J segment lost 7 bases and the V segment lost 5 bases, leaving 10 bases of the junction unmatched. In the case of this clone: Its antigen remains unknown.

This chain uses TRBV5-6 with TRBJ2-2, with TRBD1 matching over 11 bases. Sequencing was carried out using blood. The sequence derives from a person aged 18 to 70 in good health. The CDR3 protein is CASRRRTGGADGELFF. The CDR3, as DNA: TGTGCCAGCAGACGTCGGACAGGGGGCGCTGACGGGGAGCTGTTTTTT.